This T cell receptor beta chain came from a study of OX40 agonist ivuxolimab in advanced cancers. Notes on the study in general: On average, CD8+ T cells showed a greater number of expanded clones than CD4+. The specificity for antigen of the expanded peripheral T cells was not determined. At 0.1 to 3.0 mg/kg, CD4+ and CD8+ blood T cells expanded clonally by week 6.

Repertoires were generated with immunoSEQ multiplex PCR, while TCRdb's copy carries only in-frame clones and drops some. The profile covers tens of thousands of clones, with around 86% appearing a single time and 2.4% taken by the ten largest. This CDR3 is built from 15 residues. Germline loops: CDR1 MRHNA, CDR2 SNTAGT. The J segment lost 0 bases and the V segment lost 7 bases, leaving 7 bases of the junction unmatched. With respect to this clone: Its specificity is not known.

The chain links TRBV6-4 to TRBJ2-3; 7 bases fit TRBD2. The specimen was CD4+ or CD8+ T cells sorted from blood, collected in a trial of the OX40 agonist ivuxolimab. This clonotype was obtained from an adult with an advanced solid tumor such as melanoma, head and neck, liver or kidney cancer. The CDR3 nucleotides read TGTGCCAGCAAAAGCGGGGCCGGAAGCACAGATACGCAGTATTTT. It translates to CASKSGAGSTDTQYF.